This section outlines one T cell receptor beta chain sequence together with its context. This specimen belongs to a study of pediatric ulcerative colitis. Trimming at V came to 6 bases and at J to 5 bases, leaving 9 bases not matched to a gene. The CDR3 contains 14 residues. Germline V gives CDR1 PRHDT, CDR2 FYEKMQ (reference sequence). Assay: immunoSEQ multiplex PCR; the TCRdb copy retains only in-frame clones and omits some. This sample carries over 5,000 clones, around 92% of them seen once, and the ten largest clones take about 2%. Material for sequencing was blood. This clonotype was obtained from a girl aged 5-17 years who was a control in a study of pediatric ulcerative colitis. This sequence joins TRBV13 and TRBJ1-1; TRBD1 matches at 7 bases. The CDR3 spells CASRPGTDSTEAFF. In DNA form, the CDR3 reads TGTGCCAGCAGGCCCGGGACAGATTCGACTGAAGCTTTCTTT.